This TCR beta chain is drawn from a study of CD8 T cells in Susac syndrome. V gave up 6 bases and J gave up 7 bases; unmatched junction bases: 9. The CDR3 spans 15 residues. Reverse transcription of about 0.45 to 1 ug RNA was performed with random hexamers. TCRdb re-derived calls from the immunoSEQ multiplex PCR reads in MiXCR, one entry per CDR3 protein. The sample lists around 150,000 distinct CDR3 sequences; roughly 95% were seen once. This receptor was taken from a human donor with multiple sclerosis. The chain carries TRBV12-3 or TRBV12-4 and TRBJ1-6; TRBD1 aligns across 7 bases. Source material: CD4+ T cells from PBMCs. The CDR3 DNA follows: TGTGCCAGCAGGCCGAGACAGGGTAACAATTCACCCCTCCACTTT. Translated: CASRPRQGNNSPLHF.